Below, 7 T cell receptor beta chains from the same sample are listed, as sequenced in a study of T cell responses to AZD1222 COVID-19 vaccine. The table came from immunoSEQ multiplex PCR; TCRdb's copy has only in-frame clones and leaves some out. The data contain some 200,000 clones, around 93% of them singletons. The sequencing here drew on peripheral blood, taken 28 days after the second AZD1222 dose. Receptors were obtained from an adult who received the AZD1222 COVID-19 vaccine.

This chain joins TRBV3-1 (or the pseudogene TRBV3-2) and TRBJ1-5, with D possibly being TRBD1 (5 bases). The ends were cut back, 1 base at V and 6 bases at J, with 13 bases in the middle. The CDR3 contains 15 residues. The germline CDR1 and CDR2 sequences are LGHDT and YNNKEL (reference sequence). CDR3 in DNA: TGTGCCAGCAGCCAAGTTTTGGGGGGGGGTCAGCCCCAGCATTTT. This encodes CASSQVLGGGQPQHF.

The rearrangement uses TRBV9 and TRBJ2-1, with 11 bases matching TRBD2. The CDR3 sequence is 15 residues long. Trimming took 2 bases from V and 9 from J; bases not matched to a gene: 7. Looked up from germline, CDR1 is SGDLS and CDR2 is YYNGEE. CDR3 sequence: CASSVTSGALSEQFF. The CDR3 nucleotides read TGTGCCAGCAGCGTGACTAGCGGGGCCTTGAGTGAGCAGTTCTTC.

This chain connects TRBV3-1 (or the pseudogene TRBV3-2) to TRBJ2-6; no reliable D call. The CDR3 spans 14 residues. Germline V lookup: CDR1 LGHDT, CDR2 YNNKEL (reference sequence). V dropped 4 bases and J dropped 0 bases, with 4 bases sitting between them. Here the CDR3 DNA reads TGTGCCAGCAGCCTCGTCTCTGGGGCCAACGTCCTGACTTTC. Its translation: CASSLVSGANVLTF.

The V and J genes are TRBV7-6 and TRBJ1-5, with TRBD1 identical over 7 bases. Looked up from germline, CDR1 is SGHVS and CDR2 is FNYEAQ. CDR3 length equals 15 residues. V shed 5 bases and J 3 bases; nucleotides not matched to a gene: 7. The CDR3: CASSQQTGINQPQHF. The CDR3 DNA reads TGTGCCAGCAGCCAGCAGACAGGGATCAATCAGCCCCAGCATTTT. Full variable domain (missing parts from reference TRBV7-6 and TRBJ1-5): GAGVSQSPRYKVTKRGQDVALRCDPISGHVSLYWYRQALGQGPEFLTYFNYEAQQDKSGLPNDRFSAERPEGSISTLTIQRTEQRDSAMYRCASSQQTGINQPQHFGDGTRLSIL.

This chain connects TRBV9 to TRBJ2-5; 8 bases map to TRBD1. J lost 5 bases, V lost 4 bases, and 13 bases had no gene match. The CDR3 consists of 16 residues. The V gene's germline CDR1 is SGDLS and CDR2 YYNGEE. CDR3 bases: TGTGCCAGCAGCAAACAGGGCAACAGGGGGTCGGAGACCCAGTACTTC. It translates to CASSKQGNRGSETQYF. Using reference TRBV9 and TRBJ2-5 for the parts outside the CDR3, the full variable domain is DSGVTQTPKHLITATGQRVTLRCSPRSGDLSVYWYQQSLDQGLQFLIQYYNGEERAKGNILERFSAQQFPDLHSELNLSSLELGDSALYFCASSKQGNRGSETQYFGPGTRLLVL.

This clone showed up just a few times. This sequence joins TRBV13 and TRBJ1-2; TRBD1 matches at 7 bases. Germline values: CDR1 PRHDT, CDR2 FYEKMQ (reference sequence). This CDR3 is 15 amino acids long. With V trimmed by 5 bases and J by 4 bases, 10 bases remained unmatched. CDR3 DNA sequence: TGTGCCAGCAGCATATTCGACAGGGACGGCTATGGCTACACCTTC. Encoded protein: CASSIFDRDGYGYTF.

The chain is built from TRBV7-9 and TRBJ2-2; 7 positions match TRBD1. Germline CDR1 is SEHNR and CDR2 is FQNEAQ (reference sequence). Germline trimming cut 6 bases from V and 0 bases from J; bases unmatched to any gene: 4. The CDR3 is 15 amino acids. CDR3 amino acids: CASRGTASNTGELFF. DNA for the CDR3: TGTGCCAGCAGGGGGACAGCCTCGAACACCGGGGAGCTGTTTTTT. Supplemented by reference TRBV7-9 and TRBJ2-2, the full variable domain reads DTGVSQNPRHKITKRGQNVTFRCDPISEHNRLYWYRQTLGQGPEFLTYFQNEAQLEKSRLLSDRFSAERPKGSFSTLEIQRTEQGDSAMYLCASRGTASNTGELFFGEGSRLTVL.